This TCR beta chain was retrieved from a study of beta chain features in type 1 diabetes (dated by TCRdb to the late 2010s). About the study as a whole: Mean age, gender distribution, total cell number and subset yield were not different between patients and healthy donors. In the study, TCRB repertoires of sorted circulating CD4+ T cell subsets from recently diagnosed type 1 diabetes patients were compared with those of matched healthy donors. A total of some 100,000,000 sorted cells were examined across all samples, and the number of cells per subset was strongly correlated with RNA yield. Regulatory and stem cell-like memory subsets were isolated from only 8 patients and 8 healthy donors, whereas naive and central memory subsets came from all 30 or so donors.

Overall study results and their limits: PCR may preferentially amplify shorter templates, but because patient and control samples were amplified and corrected together, any resulting skew would affect both groups equally. In all four CD4+ subsets, TCRB CDR3 length was moderately but significantly shorter in type 1 diabetes patients. Only small numbers of individuals were included in the HLA sub-analyses, which left unresolved whether HLA type had any influence on TCRB rearrangement. The naive, central memory and regulatory TCRB repertoires appeared to resemble one another more closely among patients than among healthy donors. Because cDNA rather than genomic DNA was sequenced, highly expressing activated cells could have been over-represented, although no difference in activation and CD3 levels was found between groups. At VDJ recombination sites, patients with type 1 diabetes made fewer insertions and deleted more nucleotides, a pattern implying thymic rearrangement abnormalities.

This clone was observed a handful of times. What this receptor recognizes is not known. Base qualities are not recorded, but no much larger clone differs from it by a single base. V is reduced by 4 bases and J by 8 bases, leaving a spacing of 12 bases between them. The CDR3 starts with the cysteine, ends with the phenylalanine, and has 13 residues. Left in the record is the CDR3 DNA by itself, 39 bases read in frame from the first base. Per the germline V gene, SGHVS is the CDR1 and FQNEAQ is the CDR2. A single peripheral blood draw of 95 to 150 mL on average was collected from each donor into heparinised tubes. A BD FACSAria II and a panel including CD45RO, CCR7, CD25, CD127, CD95 and CD27 were used to sort naive, central memory, regulatory and stem cell-like memory CD4+ T cells. All sorted populations exceeded 95% purity. PBMCs were isolated immediately by Lymphoprep density gradient centrifugation and stained directly without culture. To minimize batch effects, samples were stained and sorted in pairs, one healthy donor with one patient per experiment.

All of the isolated RNA was reverse transcribed with the High Capacity cDNA Reverse Transcription Kit, so expressed TCRB transcripts were sequenced. Naive, central memory and regulatory T cell samples underwent deep immunoSEQ sequencing, averaging around 3.9 million total reads per sample. After sorted cells were lysed in RLT buffer, RNA was extracted with DNase-treated RNeasy Micro or Mini kits, with the choice depending on cell number. Each cell subset was processed on its own to prevent cross-contamination, while patient and healthy donor samples were processed together. The immunoSEQ multiplex PCR was used to amplify TCRB sequences from cDNA, generating 87-bp fragments that spanned the CDR3 region. Sequencing of the amplicons was done on the Illumina HiSeq platform. The paper's data handling went like this. PCR bias was computationally corrected using synthetic template baselines, reads within Hamming distance 2 were collapsed, and singletons that could not be merged were discarded. Reads were aligned against IMGT so that V, D and J genes, CDR3 length and insertions or deletions at six rearrangement sites could be assigned. Within each subset, clonotype counts were normalized to the number of sorted cells before true diversity and Gini coefficients were calculated with the tcR R package. Repertoire sharing was quantified using the overlap coefficient calculated on TCRB nucleotide sequences. This is the immuneACCESS table as TCRdb keeps it, with only in-frame sequences that have V and J called. A part of the clones is gone; compared with another copy, unresolved V genes explain less than half, and the rest is unexplained. V and J calls and clone size are as listed in that table; D and trimming were resolved from the DNA. The sample table holds roughly 300,000 clones, of which around 8.5% were seen once. The ten largest clones represent around 1% of the sample.

The receptor's source is a young man with type 1 diabetes. In this chain, TRBV7-8 is recombined with TRBJ2-1, with the D call tentatively TRBD1 or TRBD2, each fitting 5 bases. Sequencing used central memory CD4+ T cells from blood. The base sequence is TGTGCCAGCAGCTCAAGCCGGGGCCATGAGCAGTTCTTC. Translation gives CASSSSRGHEQFF.